This T cell receptor (beta chain) was found in a study of blood T cell repertoires in COVID-19. The CDR3 runs to 12 residues. Trimming pared 9 bases from V and 5 bases from J, leaving 11 bases between. Germline V gene data show CDR1 as SGHRS and CDR2 as YFSETQ. Profiled with immunoSEQ multiplex PCR; TCRdb holds only in-frame clones, not every one. The data contain fewer than 250,000 clones, about 86% of them seen just once; the ten biggest clones take up 3% to 4%. Material for sequencing was PBMCs or T cells enriched from blood (not recorded which). The receptor was isolated from a woman between 40 and 50 years old with acute COVID-19. This chain connects TRBV5-1 to TRBJ2-2; the D is unclear. Here the CDR3 DNA reads TGCGCCACCCGGGTGGATACCGGGGAGCTGTTTTTT. It encodes CATRVDTGELFF.